This T cell receptor (beta chain) was sequenced during a study of blood T cell repertoires in COVID-19. Overall study: Both acute and convalescent COVID-19 samples were obtained from the United States, Italy and Spain. In each case, the material was cDNA or gDNA derived from T cells, B-cell-depleted T cells, or PBMCs.

The CDR3 is made up of 18 amino acids. V gave up 5 bases and J gave up 1 base; unmatched junction bases: 10. The germline gives CDR1 SGHVS, CDR2 FNYEAQ. Original data processing: The authors estimated nucleated cell counts from reference gene primer amplification. The repertoire was sequenced with immunoSEQ multiplex PCR; TCRdb's copy has only in-frame clones and lacks some. That table supplies the V and J calls and clone size; D and trimming were determined from the DNA. Here the sample spans almost 45,000 clones, about 70% being singletons. The sequencing sample was made of peripheral blood. The clonotype was recovered from an elderly man with acute or convalescent COVID-19. This chain joins TRBV7-6 and TRBJ2-3, with TRBD2 matching 12 bases. CDR3 amino acids: CASSPRGASGRGTDTQYF. CDR3 DNA sequence: TGTGCCAGCAGCCCCCGTGGGGCTAGCGGGAGGGGCACAGATACGCAGTATTTT.